This T cell receptor beta chain was sequenced during a study of identical twins. The CDR3 covers 14 residues. The germline V gene encodes CDR1 MNHEY and CDR2 SVGAGI. V was pared by 2 bases and J by 0 bases, with 7 bases between. TCRdb re-derived calls from the 5' RACE reads in MiXCR, one entry per CDR3 protein. Of fewer than 800,000 distinct CDR3 sequences listed, about 7.6% are singletons. This sample also appeared in a second study, on yellow fever vaccine responses in identical twins.

Source material: PBMCs. The source of this sequence is a woman between 18 and 29 years old in good health. V gene TRBV6-5 combines with J gene TRBJ1-1; D gene ambiguous. In nucleotides, the CDR3 is TGTGCCAGCAGTTACGGAGAAATGAACACTGAAGCTTTCTTT. This gives the protein CASSYGEMNTEAFF.